This entry lists 17 T cell receptor beta chains sequenced from one sample in a study of blood T cell repertoires in COVID-19. Clones were read by immunoSEQ multiplex PCR, and TCRdb kept only the in-frame ones, dropping some. Of around 250,000 clones listed, less than 90% were seen once; the top ten hold approximately 1.4%. The specimen was peripheral blood. All receptors come from a woman aged 40 to 49 who had recovered from COVID-19.

In this sample, this clone turned up a few times. V gene TRBV30 combines with J gene TRBJ2-7; D gene unclear. The germline V and J ends were trimmed by 2 bases and 5 bases, with 22 bases remaining between them. The CDR3 runs to 16 residues. Germline values: CDR1 GTSNPN, CDR2 SVGIG (reference sequence). CDR3: CAWSLILNTLPHEQYF. The CDR3 DNA reads TGTGCCTGGAGTCTCATTCTGAACACCCTGCCCCACGAGCAGTACTTC.

The genes are TRBV28 and TRBJ2-5; TRBD1 aligns across 8 bases. The CDR3 spans 14 residues. Germline loops: CDR1 MDHEN, CDR2 SYDVKM. V lost 6 bases to trimming and J lost 4 bases; unmatched junction nucleotides: 7. CDR3 residues: CASSVRGLRETQYF. CDR3 DNA sequence: TGTGCCAGCAGCGTCAGGGGGCTGAGAGAGACCCAGTACTTC. Together with reference TRBV28 and TRBJ2-5, the CDR3 gives the full variable domain: DVKVTQSSRYLVKRTGEKVFLECVQDMDHENMFWYRQDPGLGLRLIYFSYDVKMKEKGDIPEGYSVSREKKERFSLILESASTNQTSMYLCASSVRGLRETQYFGPGTRLLVL.

The rearrangement joins TRBV11-3 to TRBJ2-7; no clear D. Trimming took 3 bases from V and 5 from J, leaving 11 bases between them. The CDR3 covers 13 residues. Germline CDR1 reads SGHNT; CDR2 reads YENEEA. DNA for the CDR3: TGTGCCAGCAGCTTCGACTCCTCTCACGAGCAGTACTTC. Its protein is CASSFDSSHEQYF.

The genes are TRBV27 and TRBJ2-3; D uncertain. CDR3 length equals 15 residues. Trimming stripped 11 bases from V and 0 bases from J, with 18 bases between. CDR1 is MNHEY, CDR2 SMNVEV, per germline (reference sequence). Here the CDR3 reads CADKHTTFSTDTQYF. CDR3 bases: TGTGCCGACAAACACACCACCTTTAGCACAGATACGCAGTATTTT.

The rearrangement uses TRBV6-5 and TRBJ1-3; D is unresolved. The CDR3 has 15 residues. Trimming removed 6 bases at V and 3 bases at J, with 15 bases between. Germline CDR1 is MNHEY and CDR2 is SVGAGI. CDR3 DNA: TGTGCCAGCAGCTCGACGGGGTCTCGTGGAAACACCATATATTTT. Its translation: CASSSTGSRGNTIYF.

The chain is built from TRBV15 and TRBJ1-2; TRBD1 might be the D (5 bases). This CDR3 region has 14 residues. Looked up from germline, CDR1 is LNHNV and CDR2 is YYDKDF (reference sequence). With 3 bases removed from V and 6 bases from J, the gap between germline ends came to 14 bases. The chain's CDR3 is CATSSQGFGNGYTF. CDR3 nucleotide sequence: TGTGCCACCAGCAGCCAGGGTTTTGGCAATGGCTACACCTTC.

This clone was counted a few times. The chain combines TRBV5-1 with TRBJ2-1, with 10 bases lining up with TRBD2. With 5 bases clipped from V and 5 bases from J, the junction kept 7 bases outside the gene matches. Germline CDR1 and CDR2: SGHRS and YFSETQ. The CDR3 runs to 15 residues. This CDR3 is CASREAGGPDNEQFF. CDR3 nucleotides: TGCGCCAGCAGGGAAGCGGGGGGGCCGGACAATGAGCAGTTCTTC.

This chain connects TRBV5-1 to TRBJ2-3, with 7 bases aligning to TRBD2. The CDR3 covers 14 residues. Germline trimming cut 2 bases from V and 5 bases from J; bases unmatched to any gene: 5. CDR1 and CDR2 from the germline V gene are SGHRS and YFSETQ. The CDR3 DNA follows: TGCGCCAGCAGCTTAAGTCTAGCGGAAGATACGCAGTATTTT. This sequence encodes CASSLSLAEDTQYF.

The chain employs TRBV6-1 and TRBJ1-1; D call uncertain. Between the trimmed V and J ends, which lost 3 bases and 1 base, there was a span of 12 bases. The CDR3 has 15 residues. Germline-derived CDR1 and CDR2 are MNHNS and SASEGT. The CDR3 reads CASSDPAGGNTEAFF. The CDR3 bases are TGTGCCAGCAGTGACCCGGCAGGAGGGAACACTGAAGCTTTCTTT.

This chain links TRBV7-2 with TRBJ2-1, with D tentatively TRBD1 (5 bases). The CDR3 contains 15 residues. Germline-derived CDR1 and CDR2 are SGHTA and FQGNSA. With 6 bases removed from V and 7 bases from J, the gap between germline ends came to 19 bases. CDR3 nucleotide sequence: TGTGCCAGCAGGAAATTTAGCAGGGTGGGGAATGAGCAGTTCTTC. It codes for CASRKFSRVGNEQFF.

The J gene is TRBJ1-2, the V gene TRBV15; no clear D. The germline V and J ends were trimmed by 3 bases and 7 bases, with 6 bases remaining between them. Germline lookup yields CDR1 LNHNV and CDR2 YYDKDF (reference sequence). CDR3 length: 11 amino acids. CDR3 nucleotides: TGTGCCACCAGCAGCGCGGGTGGCTACACCTTC. Encoded protein: CATSSAGGYTF.

The V gene is TRBV11-2, the J gene TRBJ2-7, with 11 bases aligning to TRBD1. This CDR3 has 15 amino acids. V gave up 2 bases and J gave up 4 bases; unmatched junction bases: 4. Germline values: CDR1 SGHAT, CDR2 FQNNGV. The CDR3 reads CASSLTGTGGYEQYF. DNA for the CDR3: TGTGCCAGCAGCTTAACGGGGACAGGGGGGTACGAGCAGTACTTC. The whole variable domain, filled in from reference TRBV11-2 and TRBJ2-7, reads EAGVAQSPRYKIIEKRQSVAFWCNPISGHATLYWYQQILGQGPKLLIQFQNNGVVDDSQLPKDRFSAERLKGVDSTLKIQPAKLEDSAVYLCASSLTGTGGYEQYFGPGTRLTVT.

The rearrangement joins TRBV5-1 to TRBJ2-3; D gene ambiguous. The V and J ends lost 4 bases and 6 bases respectively, with 6 bases between them. The CDR3 contains 11 residues. Germline-derived CDR1 and CDR2 are SGHRS and YFSETQ. CDR3 sequence reads: CASSPGDTQYF. The CDR3 region has the DNA TGCGCCAGCAGCCCCGGGGATACGCAGTATTTT.

Concerning this clone itself: The sample carries other DNA sequences with the same CDR3. The chain employs TRBV19 and TRBJ2-6; D is undetermined. The germline V gene encodes CDR1 LNHDA and CDR2 SQIVND (reference sequence). The V end was cut by 1 base, the J end by 0 bases, with 4 bases between. The CDR3 is 15 residues long. In DNA, the CDR3 is TGTGCCAGTAGTATAGCCGGCTCTGGGGCCAACGTCCTGACTTTC. Translation: CASSIAGSGANVLTF.

V gene TRBV5-4 combines with J gene TRBJ1-6, with D perhaps matching TRBD1 (6 bases). The V and J ends lost 2 bases and 2 bases respectively, with 8 bases between them. CDR1 is SGHNT and CDR2 is YYREEE in the germline V gene (reference sequence). The CDR3 runs to 15 residues. CDR3 DNA: TGTGCCAGCAGCTTACAGGGAACCTATAATTCACCCCTCCACTTT. This sequence encodes CASSLQGTYNSPLHF.

The genes are TRBV28 and TRBJ2-7; unclear D gene. The CDR3 consists of 14 residues. Germline-derived CDR1 and CDR2 are MDHEN and SYDVKM. V was pared by 2 bases and J by 6 bases, with 14 bases between. In DNA, the CDR3 is TGTGCCAGCAGTTTAGAGTTACCTACGAGCGAGCAGTACTTC. Its translation is CASSLELPTSEQYF.

The V call is TRBV15, the J call TRBJ1-5, with a possible D match to TRBD1 (6 bases). V was pared by 8 bases and J by 4 bases, with 15 bases between. The germline V gene encodes CDR1 LNHNV and CDR2 YYDKDF (reference sequence). The CDR3 runs to 14 residues. This CDR3 is CATSLQGWNQPQHF. The CDR3 region has the DNA TGTGCCACCTCGCTGCAGGGGTGGAATCAGCCCCAGCATTTT.